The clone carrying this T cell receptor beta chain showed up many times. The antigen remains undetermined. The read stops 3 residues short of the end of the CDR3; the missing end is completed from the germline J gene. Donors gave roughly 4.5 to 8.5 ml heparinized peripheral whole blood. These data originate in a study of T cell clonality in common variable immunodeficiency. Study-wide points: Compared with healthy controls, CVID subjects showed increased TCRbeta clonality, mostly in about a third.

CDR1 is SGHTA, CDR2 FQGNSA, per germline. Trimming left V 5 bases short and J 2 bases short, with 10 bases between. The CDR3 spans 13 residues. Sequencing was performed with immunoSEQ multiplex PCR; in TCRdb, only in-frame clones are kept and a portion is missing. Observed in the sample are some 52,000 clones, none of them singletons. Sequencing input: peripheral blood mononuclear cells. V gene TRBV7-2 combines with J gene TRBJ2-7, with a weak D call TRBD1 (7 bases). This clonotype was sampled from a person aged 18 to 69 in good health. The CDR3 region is CASSQGGPYEQYF. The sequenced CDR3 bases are TGTGCCAGCAGCCAGGGGGGACCCTACGAG.